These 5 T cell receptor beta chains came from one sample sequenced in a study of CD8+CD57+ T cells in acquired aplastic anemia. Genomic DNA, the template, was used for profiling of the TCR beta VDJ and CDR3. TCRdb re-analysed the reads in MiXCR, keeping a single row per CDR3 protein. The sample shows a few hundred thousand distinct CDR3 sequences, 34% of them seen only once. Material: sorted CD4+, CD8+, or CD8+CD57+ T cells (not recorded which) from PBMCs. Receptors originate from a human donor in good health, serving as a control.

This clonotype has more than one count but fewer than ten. CDR3 DNA: TGTGCCAGCAGCGTAGATGGGGGAGTGAGCACTGAAGCTTTCTTT. Protein sequence: CASSVDGGVSTEAFF. The chain links TRBV9 to TRBJ1-1; TRBD1 might be the D (5 bases). The ends were cut back, 0 bases at V and 4 bases at J, with 13 bases in the middle. The CDR3 loop spans 15 amino acids. Per the germline V gene, CDR1 is SGDLS and CDR2 is YYNGEE. Supplemented by reference TRBV9 and TRBJ1-1, the full variable domain reads DSGVTQTPKHLITATGQRVTLRCSPRSGDLSVYWYQQSLDQGLQFLIQYYNGEERAKGNILERFSAQQFPDLHSELNLSSLELGDSALYFCASSVDGGVSTEAFFGQGTRLTVV.

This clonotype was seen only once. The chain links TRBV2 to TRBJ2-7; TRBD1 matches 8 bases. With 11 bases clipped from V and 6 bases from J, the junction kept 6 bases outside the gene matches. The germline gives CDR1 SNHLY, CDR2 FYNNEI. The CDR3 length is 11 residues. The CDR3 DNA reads TGTGCCGGAAGGACAGGGTGCGAGCAGTACTTC. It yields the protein CAGRTGCEQYF.

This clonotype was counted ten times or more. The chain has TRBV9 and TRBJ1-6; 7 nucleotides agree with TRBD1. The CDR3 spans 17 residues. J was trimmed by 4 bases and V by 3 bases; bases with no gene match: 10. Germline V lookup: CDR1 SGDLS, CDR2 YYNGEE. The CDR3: CASSAPKTGRYNSPLHF. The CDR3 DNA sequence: TGTGCCAGCAGCGCACCTAAGACAGGGCGATATAATTCACCCCTCCACTTT. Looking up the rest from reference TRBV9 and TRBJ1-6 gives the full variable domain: DSGVTQTPKHLITATGQRVTLRCSPRSGDLSVYWYQQSLDQGLQFLIQYYNGEERAKGNILERFSAQQFPDLHSELNLSSLELGDSALYFCASSAPKTGRYNSPLHFGNGTRLTVT.

The CDR3 protein is CASSPSTGGNTEAFF. The DNA of the CDR3 is TGTGCCAGCAGCCCCTCGACAGGGGGGAACACTGAAGCTTTCTTT. The chain is built from TRBV13 and TRBJ1-1; 9 bases line up with TRBD1. Trimming cost V 5 bases and J 1 base; bases outside gene matches: 5. Germline loops: CDR1 PRHDT, CDR2 FYEKMQ (reference sequence). The CDR3 is 15 residues long.

The CDR3 DNA reads as TGTGCCATCAGTGAGTTTGGGTCCCAGCCCCAGCATTTT. Its protein product is CAISEFGSQPQHF. The chain links TRBV10-3 to TRBJ1-5; D is unresolved. CDR1 ENHRY and CDR2 SYGVKD come from the germline V gene. Between the trimmed V and J ends, which lost 1 base and 7 bases, there was a span of 8 bases. CDR3 length equals 13 residues.